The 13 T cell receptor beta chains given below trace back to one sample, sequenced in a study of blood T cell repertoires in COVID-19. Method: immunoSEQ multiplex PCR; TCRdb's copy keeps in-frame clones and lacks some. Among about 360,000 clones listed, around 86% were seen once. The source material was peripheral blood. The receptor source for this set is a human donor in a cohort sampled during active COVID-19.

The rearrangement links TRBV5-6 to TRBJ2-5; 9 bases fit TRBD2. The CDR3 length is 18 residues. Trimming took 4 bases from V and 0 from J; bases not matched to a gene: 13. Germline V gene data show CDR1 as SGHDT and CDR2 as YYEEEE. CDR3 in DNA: TGTGCCAGCAGCCAAAGCTTTCGAAGCGGGAGGTACCAAGAGACCCAGTACTTC. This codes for CASSQSFRSGRYQETQYF. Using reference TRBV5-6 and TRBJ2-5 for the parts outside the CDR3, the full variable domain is DAGVTQSPTHLIKTRGQQVTLRCSPKSGHDTVSWYQQALGQGPQFIFQYYEEEERQRGNFPDRFSGHQFPNYSSELNVNALLLGDSALYLCASSQSFRSGRYQETQYFGPGTRLLVL.

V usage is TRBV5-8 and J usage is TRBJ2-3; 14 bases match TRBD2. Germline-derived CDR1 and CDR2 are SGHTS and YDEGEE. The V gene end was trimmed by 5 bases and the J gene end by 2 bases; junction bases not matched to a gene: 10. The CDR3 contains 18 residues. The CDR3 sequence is CASSGGLAGGPFTDTQYF. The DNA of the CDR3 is TGTGCCAGCAGTGGAGGACTAGCGGGGGGACCGTTCACAGATACGCAGTATTTT.

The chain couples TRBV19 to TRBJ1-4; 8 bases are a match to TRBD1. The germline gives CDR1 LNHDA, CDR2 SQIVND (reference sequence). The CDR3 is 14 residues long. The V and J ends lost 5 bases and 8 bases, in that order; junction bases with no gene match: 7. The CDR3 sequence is CASSVQGGREKLFF. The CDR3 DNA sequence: TGTGCCAGTAGTGTACAGGGGGGCCGAGAAAAACTGTTTTTT.

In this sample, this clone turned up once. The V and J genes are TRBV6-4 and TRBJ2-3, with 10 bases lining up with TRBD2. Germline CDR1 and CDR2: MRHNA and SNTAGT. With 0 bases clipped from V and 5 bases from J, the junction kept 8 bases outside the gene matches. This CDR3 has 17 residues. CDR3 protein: CASSDSASGSQRDTQYF. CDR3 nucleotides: TGTGCCAGCAGTGACTCGGCTAGCGGGAGTCAGAGAGATACGCAGTATTTT.

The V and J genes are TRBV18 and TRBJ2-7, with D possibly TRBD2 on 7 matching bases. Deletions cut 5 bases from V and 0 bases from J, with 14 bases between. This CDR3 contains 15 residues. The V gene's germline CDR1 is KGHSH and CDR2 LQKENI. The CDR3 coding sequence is TGTGCCAGCTCAAAAACCGGGGGGCCCTCCTACGAGCAGTACTTC. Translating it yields CASSKTGGPSYEQYF.

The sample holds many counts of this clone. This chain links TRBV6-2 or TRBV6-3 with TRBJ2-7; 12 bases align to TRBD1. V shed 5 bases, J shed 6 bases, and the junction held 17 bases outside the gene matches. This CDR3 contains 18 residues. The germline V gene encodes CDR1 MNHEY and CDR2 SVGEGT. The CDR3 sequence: CASSTMGQGATSTGEQYF. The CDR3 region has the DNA TGTGCCAGCAGTACCATGGGACAGGGGGCCACTTCGACTGGCGAGCAGTACTTC.

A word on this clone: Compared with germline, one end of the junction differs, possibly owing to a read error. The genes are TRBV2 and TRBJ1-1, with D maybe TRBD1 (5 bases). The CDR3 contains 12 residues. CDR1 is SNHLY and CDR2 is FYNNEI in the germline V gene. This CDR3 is CASSGGGVDPIF. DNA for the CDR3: TGTGCCAGCAGTGGGGGGGGAGTTGATCCAATTTTT. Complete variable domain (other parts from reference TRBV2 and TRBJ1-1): EPEVTQTPSHQVTQMGQEVILRCVPISNHLYFYWYRQILGQKVEFLVSFYNNEISEKSEIFDDQFSVERPDGSNFTLKIRSTKLEDSAMYFCASSGGGVDPIFGQGTRLTVV.

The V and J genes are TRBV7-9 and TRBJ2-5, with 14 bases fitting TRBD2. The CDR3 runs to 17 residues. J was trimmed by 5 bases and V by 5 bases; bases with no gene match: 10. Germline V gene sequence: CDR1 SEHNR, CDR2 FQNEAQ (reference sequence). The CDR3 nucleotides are TGTGCCAGCAGCCCCCCGGGACTAGCGGGAGAGCTGGAGACCCAGTACTTC. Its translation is CASSPPGLAGELETQYF.

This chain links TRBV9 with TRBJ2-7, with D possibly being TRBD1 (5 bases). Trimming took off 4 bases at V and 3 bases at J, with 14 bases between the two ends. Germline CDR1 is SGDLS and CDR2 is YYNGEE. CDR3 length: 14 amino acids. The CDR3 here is CASSPRTDSYEQYF. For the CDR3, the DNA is TGTGCCAGCAGCCCCCGGACCGACAGCTACGAGCAGTACTTC. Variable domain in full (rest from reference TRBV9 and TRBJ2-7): DSGVTQTPKHLITATGQRVTLRCSPRSGDLSVYWYQQSLDQGLQFLIQYYNGEERAKGNILERFSAQQFPDLHSELNLSSLELGDSALYFCASSPRTDSYEQYFGPGTRLTVT.

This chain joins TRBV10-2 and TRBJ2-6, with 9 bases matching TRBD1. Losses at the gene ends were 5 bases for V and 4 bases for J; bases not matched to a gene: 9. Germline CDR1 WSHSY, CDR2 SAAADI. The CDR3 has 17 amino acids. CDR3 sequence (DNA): TGCGCCAGCAGTAAAACAGGGGGCGCGTCGGGGGCCAACGTCCTGACTTTC. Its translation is CASSKTGGASGANVLTF.

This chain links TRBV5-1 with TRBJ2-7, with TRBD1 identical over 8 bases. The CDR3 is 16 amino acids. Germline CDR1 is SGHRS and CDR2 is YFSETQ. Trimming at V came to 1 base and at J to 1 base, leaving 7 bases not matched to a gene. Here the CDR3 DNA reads TGCGCCAGCAGCTTGAACCCGGGACAGGTGTCCTACGAGCAGTACTTC. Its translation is CASSLNPGQVSYEQYF.

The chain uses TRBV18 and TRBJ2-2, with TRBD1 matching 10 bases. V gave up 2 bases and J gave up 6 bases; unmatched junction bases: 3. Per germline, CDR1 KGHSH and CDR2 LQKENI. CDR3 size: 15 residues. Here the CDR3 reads CASSPGTGVSGELFF. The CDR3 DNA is TGTGCCAGCTCACCAGGGACAGGGGTGTCCGGGGAGCTGTTTTTT. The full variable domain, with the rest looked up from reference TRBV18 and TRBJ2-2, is NAGVMQNPRHLVRRRGQEARLRCSPMKGHSHVYWYRQLPEEGLKFMVYLQKENIIDESGMPKERFSAEFPKEGPSILRIQQVVRGDSAAYFCASSPGTGVSGELFFGEGSRLTVL.

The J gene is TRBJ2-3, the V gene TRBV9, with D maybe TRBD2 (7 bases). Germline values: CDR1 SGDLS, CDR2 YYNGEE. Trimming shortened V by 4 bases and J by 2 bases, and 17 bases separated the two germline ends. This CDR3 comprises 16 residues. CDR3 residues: CASSPSTGGLTDTQYF. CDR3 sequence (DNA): TGTGCCAGCAGCCCAAGCACGGGGGGCCTCACAGATACGCAGTATTTT.